The rows below give T cell receptor beta chains drawn from one sample of a study of beta chain features in type 1 diabetes. Clones were sequenced by immunoSEQ multiplex PCR, and TCRdb holds only the in-frame ones, with some missing. Of 160,000 or so clones listed, 7% to 10% are singletons. Sample: central memory CD4+ T cells from blood. These receptors originate from a woman between 18 and 30 years old in good health. CDR3s include the opening cysteine and the closing phenylalanine or tryptophan. D genes are given only for firm matches. Clone size is stated in some rows and not others, as once, few, many or a class when expanded.

CDR3nt: TGTGCCAGCTCATCCGACAGGGGAGGTGGCTACACCTTC; CDR3aa: CASSSDRGGGYTF; abundance: many; j_gene: TRBJ1-2; d_gene: TRBD1; v_gene: TRBV18
CDR3nt: TGTGCCAGCAGCTTGGGGGGGGGTCTTCAGCCCCAGCATTTT; CDR3aa: CASSLGGGLQPQHF; abundance: few; j_gene: TRBJ1-5; d_gene: NA; v_gene: TRBV5-6
CDR3nt: TGTGCCACCAAAGGAACAGCTGCAACTAATGAAAAACTGTTTTTT; CDR3aa: CATKGTAATNEKLFF; abundance: few; j_gene: TRBJ1-4; d_gene: NA; v_gene: TRBV10-3
CDR3nt: TGTGCCAGCAGTCCAGGGGGCGCGGTCAATCAGCCCCAGCATTTT; CDR3aa: CASSPGGAVNQPQHF; abundance: NA; j_gene: TRBJ1-5; d_gene: TRBD1; v_gene: TRBV7-2
CDR3nt: TGCGCCAGCAGCCAAGATTGGAAGCGGGGGAACAATGAGCAGTTCTTC; CDR3aa: CASSQDWKRGNNEQFF; abundance: few; j_gene: TRBJ2-1; d_gene: TRBD2; v_gene: TRBV4-3
CDR3nt: TGCAGTGCTAGAGATCAATACGAGCAGTACTTC; CDR3aa: CSARDQYEQYF; abundance: NA; j_gene: TRBJ2-7; d_gene: NA; v_gene: TRBV20-1
CDR3nt: TGTGCCAGCAGCCCCCCGGGTCCCTCTGGAAACACCATATATTTT; CDR3aa: CASSPPGPSGNTIYF; abundance: few; j_gene: TRBJ1-3; d_gene: NA; v_gene: TRBV7-9
CDR3nt: TGTGCCAGCAGCGGAGGGCTGACTAGCGGGGTGGAGACCCAGTACTTC; CDR3aa: CASSGGLTSGVETQYF; abundance: NA; j_gene: TRBJ2-5; d_gene: TRBD2; v_gene: TRBV5-4
CDR3nt: TGTGCCAGCAGTCCCCCAGGGGTCCAAGAGACCCAGTACTTC; CDR3aa: CASSPPGVQETQYF; abundance: NA; j_gene: TRBJ2-5; d_gene: NA; v_gene: TRBV27
CDR3nt: TGTGCCAGCAGCGTTCGGGACTCGGTTAGGCATGAGCAGTTCTTC; CDR3aa: CASSVRDSVRHEQFF; abundance: NA; j_gene: TRBJ2-1; d_gene: NA; v_gene: TRBV9
CDR3nt: TGTGCCAGCTCCGGGGGAGGCACAGATACGCAGTATTTT; CDR3aa: CASSGGGTDTQYF; abundance: few; j_gene: TRBJ2-3; d_gene: NA; v_gene: TRBV9
CDR3nt: TGTGCCAGCAGTTCCTACACTGAAGCTTTCTTT; CDR3aa: CASSSYTEAFF; abundance: few; j_gene: TRBJ1-1; d_gene: NA; v_gene: TRBV28
CDR3nt: TGTGCCAGCGCCGCAGCGGGAGCTCGGGAGACCCAGTACTTC; CDR3aa: CASAAAGARETQYF; abundance: few; j_gene: TRBJ2-5; d_gene: TRBD2; v_gene: TRBV25-1
CDR3nt: TGTGCCTGGAGTCGTAGCGGGAGGTTCACAGATACGCAGTATTTT; CDR3aa: CAWSRSGRFTDTQYF; abundance: NA; j_gene: TRBJ2-3; d_gene: TRBD2; v_gene: TRBV30
CDR3nt: TGCGCCAGCACCTCGAGACCAGGGCGGAATGAGCAGTTCTTC; CDR3aa: CASTSRPGRNEQFF; abundance: few; j_gene: TRBJ2-1; d_gene: NA; v_gene: TRBV5-1
CDR3nt: TGCGCCAGCAGCTCCCCCTCCTCACGGTACGAGCAGTACTTC; CDR3aa: CASSSPSSRYEQYF; abundance: few; j_gene: TRBJ2-7; d_gene: NA; v_gene: TRBV5-1
CDR3nt: TGTGCCAGCTCCCAGGGGTTGGTGAACACTGAAGCTTTCTTT; CDR3aa: CASSQGLVNTEAFF; abundance: NA; j_gene: TRBJ1-1; d_gene: NA; v_gene: TRBV18
CDR3nt: TGCGCCAGCAGCACCGACACGAACACTGAAGCTTTCTTT; CDR3aa: CASSTDTNTEAFF; abundance: few; j_gene: TRBJ1-1; d_gene: NA; v_gene: TRBV5-1
CDR3nt: TGTGCCAGCAGCTTAGTTCCAGCGGGAAGGATCGAGCAGTACTTC; CDR3aa: CASSLVPAGRIEQYF; abundance: NA; j_gene: TRBJ2-7; d_gene: TRBD2; v_gene: TRBV7-2
CDR3nt: TGTGCCAGCAGCTCGACTAGCGGGAGCTCCTACAATGAGCAGTTCTTC; CDR3aa: CASSSTSGSSYNEQFF; abundance: NA; j_gene: TRBJ2-1; d_gene: TRBD2; v_gene: TRBV5-4
CDR3nt: TGTGCCAGCAGCCGAGGCCCCCAAGGACAGCCCCAGCATTTT; CDR3aa: CASSRGPQGQPQHF; abundance: NA; j_gene: TRBJ1-5; d_gene: NA; v_gene: TRBV7-2
CDR3nt: TGTGCCAGCAGTGAGGGGGCCACTGAAGCTTTCTTT; CDR3aa: CASSEGATEAFF; abundance: NA; j_gene: TRBJ1-1; d_gene: TRBD1; v_gene: TRBV13
CDR3nt: TGTGCCACCAGCAGAGATCGGCAGGGAGGGCAGTTCTTC; CDR3aa: CATSRDRQGGQFF; abundance: NA; j_gene: TRBJ2-1; d_gene: NA; v_gene: TRBV15
CDR3nt: TGTGCCAGCAGCTGGACAGGGAATAGCAATCAGCCCCAGCATTTT; CDR3aa: CASSWTGNSNQPQHF; abundance: many; j_gene: TRBJ1-5; d_gene: TRBD1; v_gene: TRBV2
CDR3nt: TGTGCCAGCTCACCAGTGCCAGGGAAAGAGCTGCTGGCTTTCTTT; CDR3aa: CASSPVPGKELLAFF; abundance: few; j_gene: TRBJ1-1; d_gene: NA; v_gene: TRBV18
CDR3nt: TGCGCCAGCAGCCAAGCGGTTCACAGTTTGAACACTGAAGCTTTCTTT; CDR3aa: CASSQAVHSLNTEAFF; abundance: NA; j_gene: TRBJ1-1; d_gene: NA; v_gene: TRBV4-1
CDR3nt: TGCAGCGTTTTCGACATGCAGGGGGCCAACGTCCTGACTTTC; CDR3aa: CSVFDMQGANVLTF; abundance: NA; j_gene: TRBJ2-6; d_gene: NA; v_gene: TRBV29-1
CDR3nt: TGTGCCAGCTCACCACCGACAGGGGGTAAGGGGACAGCTTTCTTT; CDR3aa: CASSPPTGGKGTAFF; abundance: few; j_gene: TRBJ1-1; d_gene: TRBD1; v_gene: TRBV18
CDR3nt: TGTGCCAGCAGCTTAGACGGGAGCTATGGCTACACCTTC; CDR3aa: CASSLDGSYGYTF; abundance: NA; j_gene: TRBJ1-2; d_gene: NA; v_gene: TRBV7-9
CDR3nt: TGTGCCAGCCGTAGCAGGGGGCGGGATCAGCCCCAGCATTTT; CDR3aa: CASRSRGRDQPQHF; abundance: many; j_gene: TRBJ1-5; d_gene: TRBD1; v_gene: TRBV6-1
CDR3nt: TGTGCCAGCAGCCGAAAGCAGGGGGACACTGAAGCTTTCTTT; CDR3aa: CASSRKQGDTEAFF; abundance: few; j_gene: TRBJ1-1; d_gene: TRBD1; v_gene: TRBV6-5
CDR3nt: TGTGCCTGGAGTCCACAGGGGTATGGCTACACCTTC; CDR3aa: CAWSPQGYGYTF; abundance: few; j_gene: TRBJ1-2; d_gene: TRBD1; v_gene: TRBV30
CDR3nt: TGTGCCAGCAGCGCCGGGACAGGGGACGAGGGCTATGGCTACACCTTC; CDR3aa: CASSAGTGDEGYGYTF; abundance: NA; j_gene: TRBJ1-2; d_gene: TRBD1; v_gene: TRBV9
CDR3nt: TGCGCCAGCAGCTTTTCGATGCCGCGGATCGGTGAGCAGTTCTTC; CDR3aa: CASSFSMPRIGEQFF; abundance: few; j_gene: TRBJ2-1; d_gene: NA; v_gene: TRBV5-1
CDR3nt: TGTGCCAGCAGCTTAGAAGCGGGGAGCTCCTACAATGAGCAGTTCTTC; CDR3aa: CASSLEAGSSYNEQFF; abundance: few; j_gene: TRBJ2-1; d_gene: TRBD2; v_gene: TRBV11-2
CDR3nt: TGTGCCAGCTCACCCGCGGACAGCCAAGAGACCCAGTACTTC; CDR3aa: CASSPADSQETQYF; abundance: few; j_gene: TRBJ2-5; d_gene: NA; v_gene: TRBV18
CDR3nt: TGTGCCAGCAGTCCATTAACAGGGGAAGAGACCCAGTACTTC; CDR3aa: CASSPLTGEETQYF; abundance: NA; j_gene: TRBJ2-5; d_gene: TRBD1; v_gene: TRBV25-1
CDR3nt: TGTGCCAGCCAGGCAGGGGAACAAGAGACCCAGTACTTC; CDR3aa: CASQAGEQETQYF; abundance: NA; j_gene: TRBJ2-5; d_gene: NA; v_gene: TRBV18
CDR3nt: TGTGCCTGCCTATTGCCCGGAGCTTTCTTT; CDR3aa: CACLLPGAFF; abundance: NA; j_gene: TRBJ1-1; d_gene: NA; v_gene: TRBV30
CDR3nt: TGCGCCAGCAGACCCGGTAGCACGGAGACCCAGTACTTC; CDR3aa: CASRPGSTETQYF; abundance: few; j_gene: TRBJ2-5; d_gene: NA; v_gene: TRBV5-1
CDR3nt: TGTGCCAGCAGCGTCACGGGAGCACATACGCAGTATTTT; CDR3aa: CASSVTGAHTQYF; abundance: NA; j_gene: TRBJ2-3; d_gene: NA; v_gene: TRBV9
CDR3nt: TGTGCCAGCAGCTTAGGGTTAGCGGCCAGCTCTGGGGCCAACGTCCTGACTTTC; CDR3aa: CASSLGLAASSGANVLTF; abundance: few; j_gene: TRBJ2-6; d_gene: NA; v_gene: TRBV11-2
CDR3nt: TGTGCCAGCAGCCGGGACAACCTGGGAGGGAATGAGCAGTTCTTC; CDR3aa: CASSRDNLGGNEQFF; abundance: NA; j_gene: TRBJ2-1; d_gene: NA; v_gene: TRBV7-2
CDR3nt: TGCGCCAGCAGCTTGGGGCCCGGTGCGGGAGGCCACTACAATGAGCAGTTCTTC; CDR3aa: CASSLGPGAGGHYNEQFF; abundance: few; j_gene: TRBJ2-1; d_gene: TRBD2; v_gene: TRBV5-1
CDR3nt: TGTGCCACCAGCAGAGATAACGGGGAGCTGTTTTTT; CDR3aa: CATSRDNGELFF; abundance: few; j_gene: TRBJ2-2; d_gene: NA; v_gene: TRBV15
CDR3nt: TGTGCCACCAGCAGAGTTCGGAGAGCCCCCGAAACTGGCTACACCTTC; CDR3aa: CATSRVRRAPETGYTF; abundance: few; j_gene: TRBJ1-2; d_gene: NA; v_gene: TRBV15
CDR3nt: TGTGCCAGCAGCCCCCCGCCTATCCGGGAGCTGTTTTTT; CDR3aa: CASSPPPIRELFF; abundance: few; j_gene: TRBJ2-2; d_gene: NA; v_gene: TRBV11-3
CDR3nt: TGTGCCAGCAGCTTTTCAACGGACAATGAGCAGTTCTTC; CDR3aa: CASSFSTDNEQFF; abundance: NA; j_gene: TRBJ2-1; d_gene: NA; v_gene: TRBV7-3
CDR3nt: TGTGCCAGCAGCTTAGCAGGGAGATCTGAGCAGTACTTC; CDR3aa: CASSLAGRSEQYF; abundance: few; j_gene: TRBJ2-7; d_gene: NA; v_gene: TRBV7-9
CDR3nt: TGCGCCAGCAGTCCCGGGACAGGGGCCATTAGCAATCAGCCCCAGCATTTT; CDR3aa: CASSPGTGAISNQPQHF; abundance: NA; j_gene: TRBJ1-5; d_gene: TRBD1; v_gene: TRBV5-1
CDR3nt: TGTGCCAGCAGCCCCCGACAGGGTAATAATGAAAAACTGTTTTTT; CDR3aa: CASSPRQGNNEKLFF; abundance: few; j_gene: TRBJ1-4; d_gene: TRBD1; v_gene: TRBV7-9
CDR3nt: TGTGCCATCAGTGAGTCGCCGGGACAGACCTACGAGCAGTACTTC; CDR3aa: CAISESPGQTYEQYF; abundance: many; j_gene: TRBJ2-7; d_gene: TRBD1; v_gene: TRBV10-3
CDR3nt: TGTGCCAGCTCCCCCAGGGAAACCAGCTATGGCTACACCTTC; CDR3aa: CASSPRETSYGYTF; abundance: NA; j_gene: TRBJ1-2; d_gene: NA; v_gene: TRBV18
CDR3nt: TGTGCCAGTAGTATGATAGTATCCTCTGGGGCCAACGTCCTGACTTTC; CDR3aa: CASSMIVSSGANVLTF; abundance: NA; j_gene: TRBJ2-6; d_gene: NA; v_gene: TRBV19
CDR3nt: TGTGCCAGCAGCTCGGGGACTAAGTCGCAGTACTTC; CDR3aa: CASSSGTKSQYF; abundance: few; j_gene: TRBJ2-7; d_gene: TRBD2; v_gene: TRBV7-8
CDR3nt: TGTGCCTGGAGTAGTTCAAACAGGGCTGGCTACACCTTC; CDR3aa: CAWSSSNRAGYTF; abundance: NA; j_gene: TRBJ1-2; d_gene: NA; v_gene: TRBV30
CDR3nt: TGTGCCAGCAGCTTACTTGCGGGACCATCCTACGAGCAGTACTTC; CDR3aa: CASSLLAGPSYEQYF; abundance: NA; j_gene: TRBJ2-7; d_gene: NA; v_gene: TRBV11-1
CDR3nt: TGCGCCAGCAGCCACCCCCCCCGGAATGAGCAGTTCTTC; CDR3aa: CASSHPPRNEQFF; abundance: NA; j_gene: TRBJ2-1; d_gene: NA; v_gene: TRBV4-1